These T cell receptor beta chains were read from a single sample in a study of T cells in Graves' hyperthyroidism and ophthalmopathy. One entry per CDR3 protein results from TCRdb running MiXCR on the multiplex PCR reads. The sample has some 340,000 distinct CDR3 sequences; roughly an eighth are singletons. The material sequenced was blood. These TCRs come from a woman between 35 and 50 years old with Graves' ophthalmopathy. The CDR3 runs from the conserved cysteine through the conserved F or W. Fields, in order: J gene, V gene, clone size, D gene, CDR3 protein, CDR3 DNA. A D gene is named only where the DNA matches it firmly. Size is omitted from some rows. Given values are once, few, many or a class for expanded clones.

TRBJ1-1,TRBV6-1,many,-,CASTFRGENTEAFF,TGTGCCAGCACCTTCAGAGGGGAGAACACTGAAGCTTTCTTT
TRBJ2-1,TRBV7-6,few,TRBD2,CASRSGTSGINSYNEQFF,TGTGCCAGCAGATCCGGGACTAGCGGGATTAACTCCTACAATGAGCAGTTCTTC
TRBJ2-5,TRBV19,many,-,CASSPGPRETQYF,TGTGCCAGTAGTCCTGGACCTCGAGAGACCCAGTACTTC
TRBJ2-1,TRBV18,-,-,CASSPQASAGEQFF,TGTGCCAGCTCACCGCAGGCCAGCGCGGGGGAGCAGTTCTTC
TRBJ1-2,TRBV10-3,many,TRBD1,CAIPTGGNGYTF,TGTGCCATCCCTACAGGGGGTAATGGCTACACCTTC
TRBJ2-1,TRBV20-1,-,-,CSARDIQRAPDEQFF,TGCAGTGCTAGAGATATTCAGCGGGCCCCGGATGAGCAGTTCTTC
TRBJ1-6,TRBV9,-,-,CASSAPGHVLNSPLHF,TGTGCCAGCAGCGCACCGGGACACGTACTAAATTCACCCCTCCACTTT
TRBJ2-3,TRBV6-2/TRBV6-3,many,-,CASSYDRGALALDTQYF,TGTGCCAGCAGTTACGATCGCGGGGCGCTAGCTTTGGATACGCAGTATTTT
TRBJ2-3,TRBV5-1,many,-,CASSPVSFLADTDTQYF,TGCGCCAGCAGCCCAGTCTCTTTTTTGGCTGATACAGATACGCAGTATTTT
TRBJ1-3,TRBV27,many,-,CASSLLGGNTIYF,TGTGCCAGCAGTTTATTGGGAGGGAACACCATATATTTT
TRBJ1-2,TRBV27,many,-,CASSFRGEGTYGYTF,TGTGCCAGCAGCTTTCGGGGGGAGGGTACCTATGGCTACACCTTC
TRBJ2-1,TRBV3-1,many,-,CASSRGGARPYNEQFF,TGTGCCAGCAGCCGTGGGGGGGCAAGACCCTACAATGAGCAGTTCTTC